The clone carrying this T cell receptor beta chain is deemed large (0.1 to 1%). V gave up 7 bases and J gave up 4 bases; unmatched junction bases: 16. The CDR3 is 17 amino acids. CDR1 is SGDLS, CDR2 YYNGEE, per germline. This sample is part of a study of T cell changes during pregnancy in multiple sclerosis. The assay was immunoSEQ multiplex PCR, and TCRdb's table has in-frame clones only and misses some. The sample lists approximately 9,100 clones; around 86% were seen once. The sequences come from CD8+ T cells from peripheral blood mononuclear cells, collected in the first trimester of pregnancy. The rearrangement links TRBV9 to TRBJ1-1; 10 bases fit TRBD1. The clonotype comes from a female donor in good health, enrolled as a control in a pregnancy study. The CDR3 protein is CASRDRGVGFVRTEAFF. As DNA, the CDR3 is TGTGCCAGCCGGGACAGGGGCGTGGGGTTCGTTCGCACTGAAGCTTTCTTT.